These 29 T cell receptor beta chains originate from one sample sequenced in a study of molecular identifiers for immune sequencing clone quantification. TCRdb called the PCR reads again in MiXCR, with one record for every CDR3 protein. This table has 100,000 or so distinct CDR3 sequences, 20% to 25% appearing once. The sample was naive CD8+ T cells from blood, with Jurkat cell RNA spiked in. The subset was: FACS-sorted CD8+CD4-CCR7+CD45RA+ naive T cells. These receptor sequences come from a human donor in good health. Some libraries in this study had Jurkat cell RNA spiked in.

V usage is TRBV4-1 and J usage is TRBJ1-2, with TRBD1 as a possible D gene (5 bases). The CDR3 length is 12 residues. The germline V gene has CDR1 MGHRA and CDR2 YSYEKL. With 4 bases removed from V and 5 bases from J, the gap between germline ends came to 8 bases. The CDR3 spells CASSPGGYGYTF. The CDR3 DNA follows: TGCGCCAGCAGCCCGGGGGGGTATGGCTACACCTTC.

At least ten counts were recorded for this clonotype. V is TRBV5-8 and J is TRBJ2-7; TRBD2 might be the D (5 bases). Trimming removed 0 bases from V and 1 base from J, with 11 bases in between. CDR1 and CDR2 from the germline V gene are SGHTS and YDEGEE. The CDR3 extends over 15 amino acids. The CDR3 protein is CASSLAMGSSYEQYF. In nucleotides, the CDR3 is TGTGCCAGCAGCTTGGCCATGGGGAGTTCCTACGAGCAGTACTTC.

The chain carries TRBV9 and TRBJ2-2, with TRBD2 matching over 12 bases. The CDR3 loop spans 18 amino acids. Trimming took 4 bases from V and 4 from J; bases not matched to a gene: 11. Germline V lookup: CDR1 SGDLS, CDR2 YYNGEE. CDR3 in amino acids: CASSSRLAGAMFTGELFF. The CDR3 region has the DNA TGTGCCAGCAGCTCTCGACTAGCGGGAGCTATGTTCACCGGGGAGCTGTTTTTT.

This clonotype was observed at least ten times. The V call is TRBV12-5, the J call TRBJ2-1, with D unresolved. Germline assignment: CDR1 LGHNT and CDR2 FRNRAP. The CDR3 contains 15 residues. The ends were cut back, 2 bases at V and 3 bases at J, with 11 bases in the middle. The CDR3 is CASGLSGPDYNEQFF. In DNA, the CDR3 is TGTGCTAGTGGTTTGTCCGGTCCGGACTACAATGAGCAGTTCTTC. The complete variable domain, with remaining parts taken from reference TRBV12-5 and TRBJ2-1, reads DARVTQTPRHKVTEMGQEVTMRCQPILGHNTVFWYRQTMMQGLELLAYFRNRAPLDDSGMPKDRFSAEMPDATLATLKIQPSEPRDSAVYFCASGLSGPDYNEQFFGPGTRLTVL.

This clonotype was seen at least ten times. The chain employs TRBV4-3 and TRBJ2-1, with D hard to call. The V gene lost 1 base and the J gene lost 8 bases, with 15 bases spanning the gap. The CDR3 runs 15 residues. From germline, CDR1 is LGHNA and CDR2 YSLEER. The CDR3, as DNA: TGCGCCAGCAGCCAAGTTCTTACTGGTCGAGATGAGCAGTTCTTC. This encodes CASSQVLTGRDEQFF.

At least ten counts were recorded for this clonotype. The chain employs TRBV7-6 and TRBJ2-3; TRBD1 is a possible D gene (5 bases). The length of the CDR3 is 14 residues. Germline lookup yields CDR1 SGHVS and CDR2 FNYEAQ. Trimming shortened V by 5 bases and J by 1 base, and 10 bases separated the two germline ends. CDR3 in amino acids: CASSQGQGTDTQYF. In nucleotides, the CDR3 is TGTGCCAGCAGCCAAGGACAAGGCACAGATACGCAGTATTTT.

This chain links TRBV13 with TRBJ2-2; TRBD1 matches at 7 bases. The V gene's germline CDR1 is PRHDT and CDR2 FYEKMQ (reference sequence). With 7 bases clipped from V and 4 bases from J, the junction kept 6 bases outside the gene matches. The CDR3 sequence is 14 residues long. The CDR3 loop is CASMEQGPTGELFF. The CDR3 DNA sequence: TGTGCCAGCATGGAACAGGGGCCCACCGGGGAGCTGTTTTTT.

Points on this clonotype: This may be a read error, as it is one base from a much larger clone. A read error is likely, as this CDR3 ends without the conserved phenylalanine or tryptophan. The chain joins TRBV7-6 to TRBJ2-5, with D possibly matching TRBD2 (6 bases). Trimming removed 0 bases from V and 7 bases from J, with 12 bases in between. The CDR3 extends over 14 amino acids. Looked up from germline, CDR1 is SGHVS and CDR2 is FNYEAQ. The CDR3 region has the DNA TGTGCCAGCAGCTTAGCGGGACTGGTGGGGACCCAGTACTCC. This codes for CASSLAGLVGTQYS.

This clonotype has a count of ten or more. J is TRBJ1-4 and V is TRBV5-1; TRBD1 might be the D (5 bases). The ends were cut back, 0 bases at V and 5 bases at J, with 11 bases in the middle. This CDR3 contains 15 residues. The germline V gene encodes CDR1 SGHRS and CDR2 YFSETQ. CDR3 protein: CASSLEGLKNEKLFF. CDR3 nucleotides: TGCGCCAGCAGCTTGGAGGGGCTGAAAAATGAAAAACTGTTTTTT. Supplemented by reference TRBV5-1 and TRBJ1-4, the full variable domain reads KAGVTQTPRYLIKTRGQQVTLSCSPISGHRSVSWYQQTPGQGLQFLFEYFSETQRNKGNFPGRFSGRQFSNSRSEMNVSTLELGDSALYLCASSLEGLKNEKLFFGSGTQLSVL.

This clonotype has ten or more counts. This chain uses TRBV30 with TRBJ2-7; D remains unclear. The germline V gene encodes CDR1 GTSNPN and CDR2 SVGIG (reference sequence). The V and J ends lost 2 bases and 3 bases respectively, with 8 bases between them. The CDR3 is 12 residues long. CDR3 bases: TGTGCCTGGAGTTCGACCCTCTACGAGCAGTACTTC. Residues: CAWSSTLYEQYF.

Of note for this clonotype: A much larger clone sits a single nucleotide away, making a read error possible. This chain connects TRBV29-1 to TRBJ2-3; TRBD1 matches at 10 bases. The CDR3 runs to 14 residues. The germline V gene has CDR1 SQVTM and CDR2 ANQGSEA. The chain's CDR3 is CSVQDRGRGDTRYF. The CDR3 DNA reads TGCAGCGTCCAAGACAGGGGGCGGGGAGATACGCGGTATTTT.

The chain recombines TRBV27 with TRBJ2-7; 9 positions match TRBD2. The CDR3 totals 16 residues. The germline CDR1 and CDR2 sequences are MNHEY and SMNVEV (reference sequence). The ends lost 0 bases at V and 2 bases at J; junction bases unmatched: 5. This CDR3 reads CASSLSGLARTYEQYF. The CDR3 DNA sequence: TGTGCCAGCAGTTTATCAGGACTAGCGAGGACCTACGAGCAGTACTTC.

The genes are TRBV19 and TRBJ1-1; perhaps TRBD1 as D (6 bases). Germline CDR1 is LNHDA and CDR2 is SQIVND (reference sequence). The CDR3 covers 16 residues. V was pared by 3 bases and J by 4 bases, with 18 bases between. The CDR3 is CASSIPGGQILTEAFF. The CDR3 DNA is TGTGCCAGTAGTATTCCTGGCGGACAGATACTCACTGAAGCTTTCTTT.

This clonotype was seen repeatedly, ten times or more. This rearrangement joins TRBV20-1 to TRBJ2-7; TRBD2 matches 10 bases. Trimming cost V 7 bases and J 2 bases; bases outside gene matches: 5. The CDR3 covers 13 residues. Looked up from germline, CDR1 is DFQATT and CDR2 is SNEGSKA (reference sequence). The CDR3 bases are TGCAGTGTGGGAACTAGCGGGACCTACGAGCAGTACTTC. Protein sequence: CSVGTSGTYEQYF.

This clonotype showed up many times. Sequence at one end of the junction differs from germline and may be a read error. The chain couples TRBV7-7 to TRBJ1-1; 11 bases are a match to TRBD1. In germline, CDR1 is SSHAT, CDR2 FNYEAQ (reference sequence). This CDR3 comprises 13 residues. CDR3 DNA sequence: TGTGCTAGCAGCCAGGGACAGGGGGCTGAAGCTTTCTTT. Translation: CASSQGQGAEAFF.

In this sample, this clonotype turned up many times. This rearrangement joins TRBV27 to TRBJ2-7, with 8 bases fitting TRBD1. The CDR3 length is 14 residues. V lost 4 bases and J lost 3; bases outside the gene matches: 5. From germline, CDR1 is MNHEY and CDR2 SMNVEV (reference sequence). This chain's CDR3 is CASSWGTGSYEQYF. The CDR3 DNA reads TGTGCCAGCAGTTGGGGGACAGGAAGCTACGAGCAGTACTTC.

This chain connects TRBV7-9 to TRBJ2-1; a weak D match, TRBD1 (6 bases). Germline values: CDR1 SEHNR, CDR2 FQNEAQ (reference sequence). The CDR3 covers 15 residues. The germline V and J ends were trimmed by 5 bases and 8 bases, with 19 bases remaining between them. CDR3: CASSGNRAGRDEQFF. The CDR3 coding sequence is TGTGCCAGCAGCGGAAACAGGGCTGGCCGAGATGAGCAGTTCTTC. Full variable domain (outside the CDR3, taken from reference TRBV7-9 and TRBJ2-1): DTGVSQNPRHKITKRGQNVTFRCDPISEHNRLYWYRQTLGQGPEFLTYFQNEAQLEKSRLLSDRFSAERPKGSFSTLEIQRTEQGDSAMYLCASSGNRAGRDEQFFGPGTRLTVL.

This clonotype was observed a handful of times. The chain is built from TRBV4-1 and TRBJ1-2, with D maybe TRBD1 (6 bases). The V end was cut by 1 base, the J end by 7 bases, with 19 bases between. This CDR3 spans 16 amino acids. Looked up from germline, CDR1 is MGHRA and CDR2 is YSYEKL. The CDR3: CASSQGALPGGLGYTF. The CDR3 DNA reads TGCGCCAGCAGCCAAGGTGCTTTACCTGGGGGGCTTGGCTACACCTTC.

This clonotype has a handful of counts. It may be a read error: a sequence one base away is much more abundant. V usage is TRBV11-2 and J usage is TRBJ2-3, with TRBD2 identical over 9 bases. Germline V gene lookup returns CDR1 SGHAT and CDR2 FQNNGV. The CDR3 is 16 residues long. The DNA for the CDR3 is TGTGCCAGCAGCTTATACGGGCTAGCGGGAACAGATGCGCAGTATTTT. It translates to CASSLYGLAGTDAQYF.

This clonotype was observed many times. V gene TRBV28 combines with J gene TRBJ1-5; D not certain. Trimming took off 7 bases at V and 1 base at J, with 11 bases between the two ends. CDR1 MDHEN and CDR2 SYDVKM come from the germline V gene. The CDR3 is made up of 14 amino acids. CDR3 region: CASNPPGSNQPQHF. The DNA of the CDR3 is TGTGCCAGCAACCCTCCGGGAAGCAATCAGCCCCAGCATTTT.

Many counts were recorded for this clonotype. This chain connects TRBV12-3 or TRBV12-4 to TRBJ1-1, with D perhaps TRBD1 (5 bases). V was clipped by 2 bases and J by 4 bases, with 11 bases between them. The CDR3 runs 14 residues. The CDR3 sequence is CASSLSLGGTEAFF. CDR3 sequence (DNA): TGTGCCAGCAGTTTAAGCCTGGGGGGCACTGAAGCTTTCTTT.

This clonotype was seen many times. This chain links TRBV20-1 with TRBJ2-2, with D tentatively TRBD2 (5 bases). Between the trimmed V and J ends, which lost 6 bases and 0 bases, there was a span of 8 bases. The CDR3 is 13 residues long. Germline CDR1 and CDR2: DFQATT and SNEGSKA (reference sequence). The CDR3 bases are TGCAGTGCATACGGGGCGAACACCGGGGAGCTGTTTTTT. Its protein is CSAYGANTGELFF.

On this clonotype itself: At one end the junction does not follow the germline gene, possibly because of a read error. This chain's CDR3 is CASSLPTGVNNEQFF. CDR3 DNA sequence: TGTGCCAGCAGCTTGCCGACAGGGGTGAACAATGAGCAGTTCTTC. The J gene is TRBJ2-1, the V gene TRBV5-3; 8 bases fit TRBD1. TRBV5-3 is flagged as an ORF with uncertain function. The CDR3 sequence is 15 residues long.

This clonotype came up many times. The V call is TRBV12-3 or TRBV12-4, the J call TRBJ1-1, with D uncertain. The V end was cut by 7 bases, the J end by 4 bases, with 7 bases between. The CDR3 consists of 11 residues. The CDR3 here is CASTGGTEAFF. In DNA form, the CDR3 reads TGTGCCAGCACCGGAGGCACTGAAGCTTTCTTT.

This clonotype was detected a few times. The V and J genes are TRBV7-9 and TRBJ2-1; D remains unclear. The CDR3 runs 14 residues. V shed 5 bases and J shed 9 bases, with 17 bases lying between them. From germline, CDR1 is SEHNR and CDR2 FQNEAQ (reference sequence). This CDR3 reads CASSVVGWDTEQFF. The CDR3 DNA reads TGTGCCAGCAGCGTGGTGGGGTGGGATACTGAGCAGTTCTTC.

This clonotype was seen a few times. This chain links TRBV7-9 with TRBJ2-2, with D hard to call. Deletions cut 0 bases from V and 7 bases from J, with 9 bases between. The CDR3 is 14 residues long. CDR1 SEHNR and CDR2 FQNEAQ come from the germline V gene (reference sequence). The CDR3 bases are TGTGCCAGCAGCTTAGCCGGAGTGGGCGGGGAGCTGTTTTTT. Amino acids: CASSLAGVGGELFF.

This clonotype appeared many times. J is TRBJ1-5 and V is TRBV6-2 or TRBV6-3; no firm D call. The germline V and J ends were trimmed by 2 bases and 7 bases, with 9 bases remaining between them. This CDR3 spans 13 amino acids. Germline values: CDR1 MNHEY, CDR2 SVGEGT. The CDR3 is CASSYGFGQPQHF. For the CDR3, the DNA is TGTGCCAGCAGTTACGGTTTTGGACAGCCCCAGCATTTT.

Many counts were recorded for this clonotype. This rearrangement joins TRBV6-5 to TRBJ1-5, with a weak D call TRBD1 (5 bases). Germline V gene sequence: CDR1 MNHEY, CDR2 SVGAGI. The CDR3 runs 15 residues. Deletions cut 4 bases from V and 0 bases from J, with 10 bases between. CDR3 sequence: CASSSRDYSNQPQHF. CDR3 nucleotides: TGTGCCAGCAGTTCCCGGGACTATAGCAATCAGCCCCAGCATTTT.

In this sample, this clonotype turned up many times. The chain couples TRBV5-4 to TRBJ2-5; no clear D gene. CDR3 size: 14 residues. V was cut by 0 bases and J by 5 bases, with 11 bases left in between. The germline V gene has CDR1 SGHNT and CDR2 YYREEE (reference sequence). Written as DNA, the CDR3 is TGTGCCAGCAGCTTGGGCCTGGCCCCTGAGACCCAGTACTTC. Its protein product is CASSLGLAPETQYF. Together with reference TRBV5-4 and TRBJ2-5, the CDR3 gives the full variable domain: ETGVTQSPTHLIKTRGQQVTLRCSSQSGHNTVSWYQQALGQGPQFIFQYYREEENGRGNFPPRFSGLQFPNYSSELNVNALELDDSALYLCASSLGLAPETQYFGPGTRLLVL.